The rows below give T cell receptor beta chains drawn from one sample of a study of blood T cell repertoires in COVID-19. Clones were sequenced by immunoSEQ multiplex PCR, and TCRdb holds only the in-frame ones, with some missing. The profile shows 250,000 to 300,000 clones, roughly 81% of them singletons. Sequencing used PBMCs or T cells enriched from blood (not recorded which). These receptors all stem from a woman aged 45-60 years who had been exposed to COVID-19. The CDR3 runs from the conserved cysteine through the conserved F or W. A D gene is named only where the DNA matches it firmly. Where a row states a size, it is once, few, many or the class of an expanded clone; other rows omit it.

j_gene: TRBJ2-1
abundance: .
d_gene: .
v_gene: TRBV30
CDR3nt: TGTGCCTGGAGGCCGCACAGGGACAATGAGCAGTTCTTC
CDR3aa: CAWRPHRDNEQFF

j_gene: TRBJ1-4
abundance: .
d_gene: .
v_gene: TRBV2
CDR3nt: TGTGCCAGCAGGAGGGGGTCCACAACTAATGAAAAACTGTTTTTT
CDR3aa: CASRRGSTTNEKLFF

j_gene: TRBJ1-2
abundance: .
d_gene: .
v_gene: TRBV30
CDR3nt: TGTGCCTGGAGTGGGGGGCCCCTCTATGGCTACACCTTC
CDR3aa: CAWSGGPLYGYTF

j_gene: TRBJ1-1
abundance: once
d_gene: .
v_gene: TRBV29-1
CDR3nt: TGCAGCGTTGTGGGCCCGGCAGGTCACATGAACACTGAAGCTTTCTTT
CDR3aa: CSVVGPAGHMNTEAFF

j_gene: TRBJ2-7
abundance: .
d_gene: TRBD1
v_gene: TRBV6-1
CDR3nt: TGTGCCAGCAGTGAAACGACAGGGACCGAGCAGTACTTC
CDR3aa: CASSETTGTEQYF

j_gene: TRBJ1-5
abundance: .
d_gene: TRBD1
v_gene: TRBV6-1
CDR3nt: TGTGCCAGCAGTGATAGGGCAGGGGGCTACAATCAGCCCCAGCATTTT
CDR3aa: CASSDRAGGYNQPQHF

j_gene: TRBJ2-3
abundance: .
d_gene: TRBD2
v_gene: TRBV11-2
CDR3nt: TGTGCCAGCAGCTCCGCTGCCAGCGGGGGCACAGATACGCAGTATTTT
CDR3aa: CASSSAASGGTDTQYF

j_gene: TRBJ1-5
abundance: .
d_gene: TRBD1
v_gene: TRBV12-3/TRBV12-4
CDR3nt: TGTGCCAGCAGACGCACAGGGGATCAGCCCCAGCATTTT
CDR3aa: CASRRTGDQPQHF

j_gene: TRBJ1-2
abundance: .
d_gene: .
v_gene: TRBV6-2/TRBV6-3
CDR3nt: TGTGCCAGCAGTTATACAGGGAGCTATGGCTACACCTTC
CDR3aa: CASSYTGSYGYTF

j_gene: TRBJ2-3
abundance: .
d_gene: TRBD2
v_gene: TRBV5-1
CDR3nt: TGCGCCAGCAGCTTTGCGGGGGGGCCGGATACGCAGTATTTT
CDR3aa: CASSFAGGPDTQYF

j_gene: TRBJ1-2
abundance: .
d_gene: .
v_gene: TRBV2
CDR3nt: TGTGCCAGCAGCTTCACGGACGGGGGATATGGCTACACCTTC
CDR3aa: CASSFTDGGYGYTF

j_gene: TRBJ1-2
abundance: once
d_gene: TRBD1
v_gene: TRBV9
CDR3nt: TGTGCCAGCAGCGTAAGACCGACAGGGGGCAATGGCTACACCTTC
CDR3aa: CASSVRPTGGNGYTF

j_gene: TRBJ2-1
abundance: .
d_gene: .
v_gene: TRBV6-2/TRBV6-3
CDR3nt: TGTGCCAGCAGTTACTCGAGGAGGGGAGGCGATGAGCAGTTCTTC
CDR3aa: CASSYSRRGGDEQFF

j_gene: TRBJ2-2
abundance: .
d_gene: TRBD1
v_gene: TRBV18
CDR3nt: TGTGCCAGCTCATCGACAGGGGCCGGGGAGCTGTTTTTT
CDR3aa: CASSSTGAGELFF

j_gene: TRBJ1-4
abundance: .
d_gene: .
v_gene: TRBV7-2
CDR3nt: TGTGCCAGCAGCCAGACGGGGTGGAAGGAAAAACTGTTTTTT
CDR3aa: CASSQTGWKEKLFF

j_gene: TRBJ2-1
abundance: .
d_gene: .
v_gene: TRBV11-2
CDR3nt: TGTGCCAGCAGCTTATCAAACGGGGGGCACAATGAGCAGTTCTTC
CDR3aa: CASSLSNGGHNEQFF

j_gene: TRBJ2-5
abundance: .
d_gene: .
v_gene: TRBV5-4
CDR3nt: TGTGCCTCGGGTTTTTACCAAGAGACCCAGTACTTC
CDR3aa: CASGFYQETQYF